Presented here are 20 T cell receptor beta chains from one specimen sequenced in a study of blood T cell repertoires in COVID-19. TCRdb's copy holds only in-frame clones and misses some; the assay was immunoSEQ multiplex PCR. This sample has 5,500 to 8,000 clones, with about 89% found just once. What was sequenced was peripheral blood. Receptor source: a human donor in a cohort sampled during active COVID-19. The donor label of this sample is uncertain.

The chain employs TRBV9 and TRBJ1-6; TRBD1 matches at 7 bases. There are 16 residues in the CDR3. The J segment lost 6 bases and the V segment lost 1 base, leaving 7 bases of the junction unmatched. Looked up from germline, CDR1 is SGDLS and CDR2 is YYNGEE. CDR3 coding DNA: TGTGCCAGCAGCGTAATGCCAGGGGGAACTAATTCACCCCTCCACTTT. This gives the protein CASSVMPGGTNSPLHF.

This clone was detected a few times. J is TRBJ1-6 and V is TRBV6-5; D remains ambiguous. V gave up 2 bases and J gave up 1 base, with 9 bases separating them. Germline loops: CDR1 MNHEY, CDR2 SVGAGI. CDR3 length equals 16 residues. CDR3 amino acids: CASSYVPRSYNSPLHF. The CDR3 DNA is TGTGCCAGCAGTTACGTGCCCAGGTCCTATAATTCACCCCTCCACTTT.

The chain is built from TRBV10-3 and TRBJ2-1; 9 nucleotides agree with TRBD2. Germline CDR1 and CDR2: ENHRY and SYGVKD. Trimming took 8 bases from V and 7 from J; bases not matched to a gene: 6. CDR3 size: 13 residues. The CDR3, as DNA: TGTGCCATCTCCGGACTAGCGTGGAATGAGCAGTTCTTC. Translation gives CAISGLAWNEQFF.

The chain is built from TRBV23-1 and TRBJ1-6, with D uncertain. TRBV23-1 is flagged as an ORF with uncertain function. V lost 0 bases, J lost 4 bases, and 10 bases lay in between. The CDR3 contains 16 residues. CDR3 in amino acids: CASSQSGSSYNSPLHF. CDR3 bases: TGCGCCAGCAGTCAATCGGGGAGCAGTTATAATTCACCCCTCCACTTT.

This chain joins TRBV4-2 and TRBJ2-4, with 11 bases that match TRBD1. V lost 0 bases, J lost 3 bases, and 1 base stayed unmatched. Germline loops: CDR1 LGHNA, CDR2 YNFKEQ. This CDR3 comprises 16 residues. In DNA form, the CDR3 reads TGTGCCAGCAGCCAAGAAGGGACAGGGGGCAAAAACATTCAGTACTTC. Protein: CASSQEGTGGKNIQYF.

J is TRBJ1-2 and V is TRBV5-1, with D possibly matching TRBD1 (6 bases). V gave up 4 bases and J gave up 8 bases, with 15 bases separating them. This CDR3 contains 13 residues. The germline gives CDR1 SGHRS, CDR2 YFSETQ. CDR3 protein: CASSLGTGSGYTF. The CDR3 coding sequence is TGCGCCAGCAGCCTTGGAACAGGGAGCGGCTACACCTTC.

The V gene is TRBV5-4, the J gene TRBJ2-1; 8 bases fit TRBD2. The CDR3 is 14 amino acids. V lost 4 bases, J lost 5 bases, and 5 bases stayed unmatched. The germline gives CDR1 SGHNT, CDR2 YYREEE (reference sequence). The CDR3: CASSSGLANNEQFF. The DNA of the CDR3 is TGTGCCAGCAGCAGCGGACTAGCTAACAATGAGCAGTTCTTC.

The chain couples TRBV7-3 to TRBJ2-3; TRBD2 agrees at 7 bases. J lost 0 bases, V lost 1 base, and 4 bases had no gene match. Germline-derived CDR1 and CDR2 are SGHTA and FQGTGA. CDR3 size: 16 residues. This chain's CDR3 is CASSLSAAGSTDTQYF. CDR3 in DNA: TGTGCCAGCAGCTTAAGTGCAGCGGGGAGCACAGATACGCAGTATTTT.

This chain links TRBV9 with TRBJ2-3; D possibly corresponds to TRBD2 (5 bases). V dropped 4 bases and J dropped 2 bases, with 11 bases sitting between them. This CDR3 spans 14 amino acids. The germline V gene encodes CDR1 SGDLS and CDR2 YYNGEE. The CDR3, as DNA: TGTGCCAGCAGCCGGAGGACTGCCACAGATACGCAGTATTTT. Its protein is CASSRRTATDTQYF.

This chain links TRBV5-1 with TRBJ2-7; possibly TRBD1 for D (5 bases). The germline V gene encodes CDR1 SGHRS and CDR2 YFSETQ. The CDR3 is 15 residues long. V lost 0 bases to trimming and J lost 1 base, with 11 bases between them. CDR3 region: CASSLGGTSSYEQYF. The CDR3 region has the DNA TGCGCCAGCAGCTTGGGGGGCACCAGTTCCTACGAGCAGTACTTC.

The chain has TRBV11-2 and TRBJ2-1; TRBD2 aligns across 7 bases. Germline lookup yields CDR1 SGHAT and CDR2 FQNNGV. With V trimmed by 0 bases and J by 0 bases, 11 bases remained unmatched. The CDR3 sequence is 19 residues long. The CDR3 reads CASSLDSAQRDFSYNEQFF. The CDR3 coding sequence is TGTGCCAGCAGCTTAGATTCTGCCCAGCGGGACTTCTCCTACAATGAGCAGTTCTTC.

CDR3 in DNA: TGCAGCGTCAACGCTAGCGGGGGGAACCAAGAGACCCAGTACTTC. Its protein product is CSVNASGGNQETQYF. V and J are TRBV29-1 and TRBJ2-5; 11 nucleotides agree with TRBD2. The trim removed 6 bases at V and 0 bases at J, leaving 6 bases unmatched. The CDR3 has 15 residues. Germline CDR1 SQVTM, CDR2 ANQGSEA.

This chain's CDR3 is CASSLTRDEQYF. CDR3 sequence (DNA): TGTGCCAGCAGCTTAACGCGCGACGAGCAGTACTTC. The V and J genes are TRBV7-3 and TRBJ2-7; D uncertain. The CDR3 is made up of 12 amino acids. Germline CDR1 and CDR2: SGHTA and FQGTGA. Trimming stripped 0 bases from V and 5 bases from J, with 5 bases between. Supplemented by reference TRBV7-3 and TRBJ2-7, the full variable domain reads GAGVSQTPSNKVTEKGKYVELRCDPISGHTALYWYRQSLGQGPEFLIYFQGTGAADDSGLPNDRFFAVRPEGSVSTLKIQRTERGDSAVYLCASSLTRDEQYFGPGTRLTVT.

CDR3: CATSRQRGAGELFF. The CDR3 nucleotides are TGTGCCACCAGCAGACAAAGGGGTGCCGGGGAGCTGTTTTTT. This chain links TRBV15 with TRBJ2-2; tentative D call: TRBD1 (5 bases). Germline V gene sequence: CDR1 LNHNV, CDR2 YYDKDF (reference sequence). CDR3 length: 14 amino acids. V gave up 2 bases and J gave up 6 bases, with 10 bases separating them. The complete variable domain, with remaining parts taken from reference TRBV15 and TRBJ2-2, reads DAMVIQNPRYQVTQFGKPVTLSCSQTLNHNVMYWYQQKSSQAPKLLFHYYDKDFNNEADTPDNFQSRRPNTSFCFLDIRSPGLGDTAMYLCATSRQRGAGELFFGEGSRLTVL.

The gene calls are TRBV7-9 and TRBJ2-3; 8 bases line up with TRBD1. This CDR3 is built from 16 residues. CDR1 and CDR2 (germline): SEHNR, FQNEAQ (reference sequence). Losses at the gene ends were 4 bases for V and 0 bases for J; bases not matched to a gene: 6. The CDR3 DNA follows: TGTGCCAGCAGCTCAGGGCGGACAGGGAGCACAGATACGCAGTATTTT. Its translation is CASSSGRTGSTDTQYF.

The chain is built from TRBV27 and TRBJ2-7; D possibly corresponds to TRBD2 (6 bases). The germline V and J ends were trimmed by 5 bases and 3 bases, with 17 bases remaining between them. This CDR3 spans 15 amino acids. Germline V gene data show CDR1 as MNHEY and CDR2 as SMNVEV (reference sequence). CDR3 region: CASSLREPVFYEQYF. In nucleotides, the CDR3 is TGTGCCAGCAGTCTCCGGGAGCCCGTATTCTACGAGCAGTACTTC.

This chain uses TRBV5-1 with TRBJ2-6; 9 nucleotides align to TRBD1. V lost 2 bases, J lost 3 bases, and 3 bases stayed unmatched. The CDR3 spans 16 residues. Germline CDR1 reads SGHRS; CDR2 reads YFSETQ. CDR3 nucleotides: TGCGCCAGCAGCTTACAGGGGGCGCATGGGGCCAACGTCCTGACTTTC. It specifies CASSLQGAHGANVLTF.

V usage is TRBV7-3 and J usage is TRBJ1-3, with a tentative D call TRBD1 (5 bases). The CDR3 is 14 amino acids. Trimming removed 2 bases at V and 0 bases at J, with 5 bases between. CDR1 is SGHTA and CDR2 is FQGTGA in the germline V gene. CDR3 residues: CASSLDSSGNTIYF. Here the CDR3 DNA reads TGTGCCAGCAGCTTAGACAGCTCTGGAAACACCATATATTTT. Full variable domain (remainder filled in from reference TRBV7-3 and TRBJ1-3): GAGVSQTPSNKVTEKGKYVELRCDPISGHTALYWYRQSLGQGPEFLIYFQGTGAADDSGLPNDRFFAVRPEGSVSTLKIQRTERGDSAVYLCASSLDSSGNTIYFGEGSWLTVV.

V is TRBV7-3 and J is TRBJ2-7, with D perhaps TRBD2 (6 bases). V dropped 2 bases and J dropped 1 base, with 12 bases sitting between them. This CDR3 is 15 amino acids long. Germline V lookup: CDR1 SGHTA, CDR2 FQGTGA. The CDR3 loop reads CASSLGPGVSYEQYF. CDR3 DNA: TGTGCCAGCAGCTTAGGGCCGGGGGTGTCCTACGAGCAGTACTTC.

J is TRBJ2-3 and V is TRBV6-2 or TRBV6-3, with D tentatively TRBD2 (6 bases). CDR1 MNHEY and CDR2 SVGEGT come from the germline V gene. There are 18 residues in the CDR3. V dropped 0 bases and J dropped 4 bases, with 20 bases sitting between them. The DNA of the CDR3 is TGTGCCAGCAGTTACTCTGAACCGGGGCTAGCGAGCGCAGATACGCAGTATTTT. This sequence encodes CASSYSEPGLASADTQYF.